The T cell receptor (beta chain) described here comes from a study of cytomegalovirus exposure and HLA in healthy donors (TCRdb year 2017). For the wider study: According to an earlier analysis of around 600 of the donors, roughly 180 million T cells yielded roughly 110 million unique TCR beta sequences and around 300 Gb of sequence data. An early release that covered fewer than 750 HLA-typed donors contained approximately 320 gigabases of sequencing data and 80 million or so unique TCR sequences. The genetic ancestry cluster associated with self-reported Caucasian donors included 81% of the roughly 400 genotyped donors. The study was designed to test whether signatures of past pathogen exposure could be identified by cataloging public T cell receptors. Using immunosequencing, the study profiled T cell repertoires from 500 to 800 subjects and related those repertoires to cytomegalovirus serostatus. In addition to the first cohort of 500 to 850 subjects, a separate validation cohort of about 120 different subjects was used. The study combined high-throughput TCR immunosequencing, statistical association of individual TCRs with disease status, and machine learning to predict cytomegalovirus infection status. A later analysis re-examined previously published TCR beta repertoires from just over 650 donors and added high-resolution HLA genotyping to investigate patterns of TCR occurrence. Rather than using new phenotypic data, the later analysis identified candidate immune exposures from TCR beta sequences and from how often those sequences occurred across donors. An earlier analysis of some 600 of the donors applied high-throughput TCR beta sequencing to assess whether each TCR beta V gene segment acted as functional or pseudogenic. Donor age, sex, ethnicity and CMV serostatus were collected together with the repertoire data. A later genetic analysis took genome-wide SNP genotypes for about 65% of the 666 donors and used that subset as a discovery cohort. Every repertoire in the discovery cohort had been generated on one and the same sequencing platform. HLA typing included class I and class II loci at four-digit resolution. The number of typed donors differed by locus: about 620-640 for A, B, C, DRB1 and DQB1; 522 for DQA1; some 590 for DPA1; and roughly 470 for DPB1. Four or five DR-DQ haplotypes were handled as single units for association and clustering because linkage in the cohort was strong. Among a few hundred genotyped donors of the cohort, an average of approximately 240,000 unique TCR beta nucleotide sequences were sequenced per donor, approximately 20% of them non-productive. Summary of the overall study and its limitations: V-gene and J-gene trimming of TCR beta chains was associated with a missense DCLRE1C variant in a later genetic analysis, and the association was replicated in an independent cohort. In a later analysis, 16,951 TCR beta sequences were associated with specific HLA alleles at a false discovery rate of 0.05. In a later analysis, HLA-associated TCR beta chains were found to be more clonally expanded and to have lower generation probabilities than equally common non-associated chains. Presence/absence analyses assumed roughly uniform sequencing depth across donors, an assumption that may not hold. A group of highly shared sequence variants was considered likely to be a technical artifact of the sequencing pipeline. The authors suggested that the approach could potentially be generalized to other disease states and immunological phenotypes. The classifier was reported to diagnose cytomegalovirus status with high specificity and sensitivity in both the original cohort and the validation cohort. Correlated functional status among segregating V segments might reflect linkage disequilibrium, but an unknown experimental factor could not be ruled out. A further reported finding was that TCR beta sequences accurately predicted the HLA-A and HLA-B alleles for most subjects in the first cohort. When HLA alleles, especially DR and DQ, strongly co-occurred, attributing TCR associations to individual alleles was difficult. Compared with the approximately 720-donor mean, donors in an Asian-associated ancestry cluster had fewer N-insertions in productive TCRs, according to a later genetic analysis. The study gave a list of 150 to 200 TCR beta chains associated with cytomegalovirus. In a later analysis, most CMV-associated TCR beta chains were found to appear HLA-restricted, with HLA associations seemingly driven largely by CMV exposure. This cohort had only TCR beta chains sequenced, and the lack of alpha or paired-chain data limited which features could be detected. The only immune exposure information available for the cohort was CMV serostatus. An earlier analysis of approximately 590 of the donors showed that most TCR beta V segments appeared in productive rearrangements either about 87% or about 30% of the time, which broadly matched IMGT annotations. Because HLA typing was missing for some donors at each locus, association tests included only the typed subset. A few of the identified cytomegalovirus-associated TCR beta chains were confirmed in vitro to be specific for cytomegalovirus antigens. In a later analysis, the rate of TCR association differed among HLA loci, with DRB1 alleles having the most associated TCRs and HLA-C alleles having the fewest. Across donors, most TCR sequences were observed very rarely, whereas some public TCRs were present in many individuals. The earlier analysis of about 600 of the donors excluded 15 to 20 rarely observed V segments, including chromosome 9 orphons, because counts were too low. In a later analysis, several top co-occurrence clusters were reported to appear linked to parvovirus B19, influenza, CMV and Epstein-Barr virus. Because the 87-base-pair reads could not distinguish some IMGT-functional V segments, including TRBV6-2 and TRBV6-3, those segments were excluded.

Comments on this clone: Its antigen is not yet known. No clone much larger than this one lies a single base away; base qualities are absent.

Libraries were built with the immunoSEQ multiplex PCR assay. For the multiplex PCR, a mixture combining 60 forward primers for TCR Vbeta segments and 13 reverse primers for TCR Jbeta segments was used. The CDR3 region of rearranged TCR beta genes was amplified from genomic DNA with a multiplex PCR assay. On the Illumina HiSeq System, the amplified TCR beta libraries were sequenced as 87-base-pair reads. The study's own analysis went as follows. A later analysis counted about 80 million unique TCR beta chains across the approximately 700 repertoires, and around 9.9 million of these chains were shared by at least two donors. A nearest-neighbor algorithm error-corrected the raw reads and collapsed the reads into unique sequences, merging closely related sequences to remove PCR and sequencing errors. CDR3 sequences were aligned to IMGT reference sequences to assign V, D and J gene segments. Each retained sequence needed at least a six-nucleotide match to both a V gene segment and a J gene segment. Rearrangements were classified as productive when the CDR3 lacked stop codons and remained in frame with V and J, and all other rearrangements were classified as non-productive. Following IMGT convention, CDR3 was defined as the stretch from the second conserved V-encoded cysteine up to the conserved J-encoded phenylalanine. Sequences without an unambiguous match to a single V gene segment were excluded from the earlier analysis of about 630 of the donors. An earlier analysis of 587 of the donors classified V segments as functional when productive rearrangements were above 56.7% and as segregating when the standard deviation between donors was above 5%. A statistical classification framework was built to diagnose cytomegalovirus status from the catalog of TCR beta chain sequences. A later analysis assigned V and J genes by comparing TCR nucleotide sequences with IMGT/GENE-DB human TR gene sequences. A later analysis assigned CDR3 sequences and most-parsimonious VDJ recombination scenarios with the TCRdist pipeline. In a later analysis, each TCR beta chain was defined by its CDR3 amino acid sequence together with its V-gene family, and reads without a unique V-gene family were excluded. A later analysis removed roughly 590 highly shared, low-generation-probability nucleotide sequences to deal with suspected cross-contamination and a sequencing artifact. A later analysis calculated a clonal expansion index for each public chain from normalized within-repertoire ranks of inferred template counts. In a later analysis, generation probabilities were computed with a VDJ recombination model fitted to out-of-frame rearrangements, and the resulting probabilities were checked against IGoR. Hypergeometric tests were used in a later analysis to score TCR-TCR, TCR-HLA and TCR-CMV co-occurrence, with a repertoire-size bias correction applied to the TCR pairs. A later analysis estimated false discovery rates by permuting HLA or CMV assignments 20 times. A later analysis grouped co-occurring TCRs with DBSCAN, adding TCRdist sequence similarity when clustering within HLA-allele-positive subsets. Repertoires with fewer than 30,000 or more than 120,000 public chains, plus five repertoires with anomalous nucleotide sharing, were excluded from co-occurrence clustering. TCRdb stores this immuneACCESS table with in-frame sequences only. Part of the clones is absent; in the studies checked, under half of the shortfall reflects unresolved V genes, and no reason is known for the rest. The V and J calls and clone size are taken from that table; D and trimming were inferred from the DNA. This sample lists 150,000 or so clones; over 75% were detected once. The ten top clones hold almost 9.5% of the sample.

The cohort comprised 710 or so healthy bone marrow donors. At the time of sampling, every cohort member was nominally healthy, though immune exposures that went unrecorded were likely present. The donor was CMV seropositive and belonged to the group of 250 to 300 seropositive cohort members. Every donor gave a peripheral blood sample, and the peripheral blood mononuclear cells from that sample were used for TCR beta sequencing. Genomic DNA extraction from the blood cell samples was performed with the Qiagen DNeasy Blood Extraction Kit. Measured from the cysteine to the phenylalanine, the CDR3 is 11 residues long. Here the CDR3 DNA is all that survives: 33 bases in frame from base 1. V is shortened by 3 bases, J by 5 bases, and the region joining them spans 5 bases. The germline V gene (reference sequence) yields GTSNPN for CDR1 and SVGIG for CDR2.

The TCR originated in a man younger than 30 in good health and CMV-seropositive. This receptor chain uses TRBV30 and TRBJ2-1; the D segment cannot be called with confidence. Material for sequencing was PBMCs. The CDR3 region reads CAWRTNNEQFF. The DNA sequence follows: TGTGCCTGGAGGACAAACAATGAGCAGTTCTTC.